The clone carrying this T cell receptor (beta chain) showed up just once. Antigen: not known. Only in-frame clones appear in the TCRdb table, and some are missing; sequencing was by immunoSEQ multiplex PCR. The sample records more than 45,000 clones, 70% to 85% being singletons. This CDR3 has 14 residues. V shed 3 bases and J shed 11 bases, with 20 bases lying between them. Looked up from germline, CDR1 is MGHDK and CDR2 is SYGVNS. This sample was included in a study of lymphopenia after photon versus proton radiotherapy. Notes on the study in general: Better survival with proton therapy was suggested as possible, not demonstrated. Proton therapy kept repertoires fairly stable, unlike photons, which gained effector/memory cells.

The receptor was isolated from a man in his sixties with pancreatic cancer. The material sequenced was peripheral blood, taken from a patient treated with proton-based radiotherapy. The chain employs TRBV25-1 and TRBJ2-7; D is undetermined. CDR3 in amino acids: CASSDFPLGGREYF. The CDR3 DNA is TGTGCCAGCAGTGACTTTCCATTGGGTGGAAGAGAGTACTTC.